The text below deals with one T cell receptor beta chain. Its antigen remains unknown. This sample is part of a study of cytomegalovirus exposure and HLA in healthy donors. Findings and caveats of the study: Researchers catalogued roughly 150 TCR beta chains as cytomegalovirus-associated. Many donors carried some public TCRs, although rarity characterized most TCR sequences. Available immune exposure information was restricted to CMV serostatus only. A missense DCLRE1C variant was associated with V- and J-gene trimming of TCR beta chains in a later analysis, and an independent cohort replicated the association.

In the PCR, 60 Vbeta and 13 Jbeta primers were used. The protocol was immunoSEQ multiplex PCR, while the TCRdb copy is restricted to in-frame clones and leaves out a portion. The repertoire holds approximately 150,000 clones, with just under 80% as singletons. The clonotype originates from a woman aged 50 to 65 in good health and CMV-seropositive. The material sequenced was PBMCs.

CDR3 loop: CASSLAVGRQGSNEKLFF. CDR3 bases: TGTGCCAGCAGCTTAGCGGTGGGGAGACAGGGATCTAATGAAAAACTGTTTTTT. The V and J genes are TRBV7-8 and TRBJ1-4, with 7 nucleotides matching TRBD1. The CDR3 is 18 residues long. J gave up 3 bases and V 0 bases, and 10 bases lay outside the gene matches. Germline loops: CDR1 SGHVS, CDR2 FQNEAQ.